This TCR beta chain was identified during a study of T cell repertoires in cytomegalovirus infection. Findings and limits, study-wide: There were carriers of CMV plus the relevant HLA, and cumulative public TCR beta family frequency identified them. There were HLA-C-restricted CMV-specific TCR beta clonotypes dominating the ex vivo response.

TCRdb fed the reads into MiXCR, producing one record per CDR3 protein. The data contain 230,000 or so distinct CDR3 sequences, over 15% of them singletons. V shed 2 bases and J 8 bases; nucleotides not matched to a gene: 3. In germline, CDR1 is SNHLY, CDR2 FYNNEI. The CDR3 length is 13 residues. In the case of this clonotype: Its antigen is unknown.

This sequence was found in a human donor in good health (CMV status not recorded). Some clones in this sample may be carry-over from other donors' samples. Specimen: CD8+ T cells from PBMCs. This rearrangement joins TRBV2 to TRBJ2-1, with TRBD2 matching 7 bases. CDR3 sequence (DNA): TGTGCCAGCAGTGAATCGACTAGCTATGAGCAGTTCTTC. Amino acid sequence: CASSESTSYEQFF.